This T cell receptor beta chain was captured by sequencing in a study of response to subunit inactivated influenza vaccine (dated by TCRdb to between 2017 and 2018). Describing the broader study: Deep quantitative profiling of the T cell receptor repertoire was used in the study to follow responses to a trivalent subunit inactivated influenza vaccine. General conclusions and limits of the study: The authors proposed that each seasonal influenza vaccination may bring in only a limited number of new T cells.

The method was RT-PCR. Sequencer: Illumina HiSeq 2500. The raw public reads went through TCRdb reprocessing: fastp at Q25, MiXCR clone calling, in-frame beta chains kept. Entries are consolidated by CDR3 protein sequence, retaining the most common genes and DNA. The sample table holds around 850,000 distinct CDR3 sequences, of which about 18% were seen once. The top ten constitute 9.5% to 13% of the sample. The CDR3 holds 14 amino acids from the cysteine to the phenylalanine. The kept DNA is CDR3 alone, 42 bases in frame from the first base. A distance of 13 bases separates the germline ends of V and J, which lose 7 bases and 3 bases respectively. This clonotype was observed a few times. Its antigen is currently not known. No quality values exist for individual bases; no much larger clone is one base distant.

The sequence is built from TRBV12-3 or TRBV12-4 and TRBJ1-5; tentative D gene TRBD1, with 6 bases matching. Sequenced material: PBMCs from blood, taken approximately 5 days after vaccination. The sequence was obtained from a man in his fifties who received an inactivated influenza vaccine. Donor details come from another sample of the same person, matched by shared clones. The CDR3 amino acid sequence is: CASKEDSYNQPQHF. The sequenced DNA: TGTGCCAGCAAAGAGGACAGCTACAATCAGCCCCAGCATTTT.